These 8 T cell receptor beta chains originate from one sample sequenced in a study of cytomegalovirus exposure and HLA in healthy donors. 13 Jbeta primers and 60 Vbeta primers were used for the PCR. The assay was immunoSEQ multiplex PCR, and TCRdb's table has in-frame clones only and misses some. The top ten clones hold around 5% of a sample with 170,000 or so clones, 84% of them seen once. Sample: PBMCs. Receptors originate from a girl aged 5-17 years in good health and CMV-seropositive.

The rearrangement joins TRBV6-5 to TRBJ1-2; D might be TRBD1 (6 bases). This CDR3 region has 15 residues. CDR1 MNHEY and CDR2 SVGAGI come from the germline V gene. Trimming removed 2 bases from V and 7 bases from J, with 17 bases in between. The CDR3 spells CASSYNSWTVAGYTF. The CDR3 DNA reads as TGTGCCAGCAGTTACAATTCCTGGACAGTTGCTGGCTACACCTTC.

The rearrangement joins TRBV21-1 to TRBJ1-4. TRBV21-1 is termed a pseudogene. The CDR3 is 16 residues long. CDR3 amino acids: CASSKGEWLNREKLFF. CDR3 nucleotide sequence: TGTGCCAGCAGCAAAGGGGAGTGGCTTAACCGTGAAAAACTGTTTTTT.

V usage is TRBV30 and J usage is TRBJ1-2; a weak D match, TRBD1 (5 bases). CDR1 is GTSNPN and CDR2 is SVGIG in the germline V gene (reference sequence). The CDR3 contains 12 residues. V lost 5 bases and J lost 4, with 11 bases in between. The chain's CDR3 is CAWVRGAYGYTF. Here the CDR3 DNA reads TGTGCCTGGGTCCGCGGGGCCTATGGCTACACCTTC.

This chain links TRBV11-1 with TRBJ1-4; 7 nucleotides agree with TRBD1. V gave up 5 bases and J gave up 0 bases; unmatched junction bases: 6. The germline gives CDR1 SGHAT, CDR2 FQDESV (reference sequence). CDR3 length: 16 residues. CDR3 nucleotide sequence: TGTGCCAGCAGCCTCCGACAGGGATCAACTAATGAAAAACTGTTTTTT. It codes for CASSLRQGSTNEKLFF.

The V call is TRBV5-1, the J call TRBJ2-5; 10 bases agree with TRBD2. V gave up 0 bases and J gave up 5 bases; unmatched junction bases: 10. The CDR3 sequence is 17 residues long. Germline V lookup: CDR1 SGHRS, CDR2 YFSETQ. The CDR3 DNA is TGCGCCAGCAGCTTGGCGGTAGGGCTAGCGGGGGCGGAGACCCAGTACTTC. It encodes CASSLAVGLAGAETQYF.

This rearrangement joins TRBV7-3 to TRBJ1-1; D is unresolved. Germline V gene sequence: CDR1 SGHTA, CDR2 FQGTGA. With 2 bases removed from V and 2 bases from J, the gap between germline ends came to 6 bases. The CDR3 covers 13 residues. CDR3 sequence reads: CASSLQINTEAFF. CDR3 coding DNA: TGTGCCAGCAGCTTACAGATAAACACTGAAGCTTTCTTT.

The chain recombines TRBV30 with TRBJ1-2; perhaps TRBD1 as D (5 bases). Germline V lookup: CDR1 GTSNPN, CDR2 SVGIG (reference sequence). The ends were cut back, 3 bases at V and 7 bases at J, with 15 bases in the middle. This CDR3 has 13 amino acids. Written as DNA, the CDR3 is TGTGCCTGGAGCCCCGGGGGAATCGGTGGCTACACCTTC. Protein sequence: CAWSPGGIGGYTF.

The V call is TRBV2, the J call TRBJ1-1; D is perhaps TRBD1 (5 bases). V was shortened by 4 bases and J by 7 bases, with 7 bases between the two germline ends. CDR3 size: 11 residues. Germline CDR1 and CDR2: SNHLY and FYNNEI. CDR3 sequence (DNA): TGTGCCAGCAGTGCAGGGCTTGAAGCTTTCTTT. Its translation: CASSAGLEAFF.